The 21 T cell receptor beta chains below come from one sample, sequenced in a study of post-analysis software for immune sequencing data. Study conclusions and caveats: When patients were compared with controls, four to six TRBV segments were more frequent, TRBV5-6, TRBV5-1 and TRBV20-1 among them.

These receptors' antigens are unknown. The TCR beta cDNA libraries carried unique molecular identifiers. TCRdb re-derived calls from the PCR reads in MiXCR, one entry per CDR3 protein. Of fewer than 850,000 distinct CDR3 sequences detected, just under 30% appear once; the ten largest clones hold around 0.56%. Sequencing was carried out using blood. These receptors were taken from a girl aged 5 to 17 with multiple sclerosis.

The V call is TRBV28, the J call TRBJ2-4; 10 nucleotides line up with TRBD2. This CDR3 has 16 residues. Unmatched junction bases numbered 10, after V lost 6 bases and J lost 5 bases. CDR1 is MDHEN, CDR2 SYDVKM, per germline. CDR3 loop: CASSPGGSGGQNIQYF. Written as DNA, the CDR3 is TGTGCCAGCAGCCCAGGGGGTAGCGGGGGGCAAAACATTCAGTACTTC.

The chain carries TRBV7-2 and TRBJ2-5; D is unresolved. CDR1 SGHTA and CDR2 FQGNSA come from the germline V gene. The V end was cut by 10 bases, the J end by 5 bases, with 14 bases between. The CDR3 extends over 12 amino acids. The CDR3 DNA sequence: TGTGCCACCAGTCCCCCTAGGGAGACCCAGTACTTC. It translates to CATSPPRETQYF.

This clonotype occurred a few times. The V and J genes are TRBV2 and TRBJ2-3; 7 bases map to TRBD2. The V segment lost 7 bases and the J segment 7 bases; nucleotides outside the gene matches: 11. Germline assignment: CDR1 SNHLY and CDR2 FYNNEI. CDR3 size: 14 residues. The CDR3 DNA follows: TGTGCCAGCACCCGCAGCGGGGTGGGAAATACGCAGTATTTT. Translation gives CASTRSGVGNTQYF.

The chain combines TRBV7-9 with TRBJ2-3; no clear D. This CDR3 has 17 amino acids. V lost 5 bases, J lost 0 bases, and 18 bases lay in between. Per germline, CDR1 SEHNR and CDR2 FQNEAQ (reference sequence). Written as DNA, the CDR3 is TGTGCCAGCAGCCCGCCCTGGGGTAGGGCTAGCACAGATACGCAGTATTTT. This codes for CASSPPWGRASTDTQYF.

This chain links TRBV5-1 with TRBJ2-7; D is unresolved. The V end lost 2 bases, the J end lost 2 bases, and 11 bases lay between the germline ends. The CDR3 runs to 14 residues. Germline CDR1 is SGHRS and CDR2 is YFSETQ. CDR3 loop: CASSFTSPPYEQYF. The CDR3 region has the DNA TGCGCCAGCAGCTTCACAAGTCCCCCCTACGAGCAGTACTTC.

The chain couples TRBV28 to TRBJ2-1; TRBD2 might be the D (10 bases). The V end lost 6 bases, the J end lost 1 base, and 19 bases lay between the germline ends. The CDR3 covers 17 residues. The germline gives CDR1 MDHEN, CDR2 SYDVKM. CDR3 sequence reads: CASRTGGLAISYNEQFF. CDR3 coding DNA: TGTGCCAGCAGGACAGGGGGACTAGCGATATCCTACAATGAGCAGTTCTTC.

The V call is TRBV6-5, the J call TRBJ2-1; D perhaps matches TRBD2 (5 bases). Germline V gene data show CDR1 as MNHEY and CDR2 as SVGAGI. Trimming cost V 6 bases and J 5 bases, with 11 bases left between them. The CDR3 loop spans 13 amino acids. CDR3 in DNA: TGTGCCAGCAGGCTCGATAGCGACAATGAGCAGTTCTTC. The encoded protein is CASRLDSDNEQFF.

J is TRBJ2-7 and V is TRBV29-1; 9 nucleotides agree with TRBD2. Germline trimming cut 4 bases from V and 2 bases from J; bases unmatched to any gene: 6. CDR3 size: 14 residues. Germline V gives CDR1 SQVTM, CDR2 ANQGSEA. The CDR3 DNA reads TGCAGCGTTGTGGAAGCGGGAGGACCCTACGAGCAGTACTTC. This codes for CSVVEAGGPYEQYF.

This clonotype was counted ten times or more. This chain connects TRBV18 to TRBJ2-7, with 7 bases identical to TRBD1. V gave up 3 bases and J gave up 6 bases; unmatched junction bases: 2. The CDR3 is 12 residues long. The germline V gene encodes CDR1 KGHSH and CDR2 LQKENI. The CDR3, as DNA: TGTGCCAGCTCACCCACAGGGGTCGAGCAGTACTTC. It translates to CASSPTGVEQYF.

The chain joins TRBV20-1 to TRBJ2-7; 8 nucleotides match TRBD1. The CDR3 has 14 amino acids. The germline CDR1 and CDR2 sequences are DFQATT and SNEGSKA (reference sequence). The ends lost 3 bases at V and 4 bases at J; junction bases unmatched: 8. The DNA for the CDR3 is TGCAGTGCTAGCCCCAGGGGGCGCGGATACGAGCAGTACTTC. Translation: CSASPRGRGYEQYF.

The sample holds a few counts of this clonotype. This sequence joins TRBV29-1 and TRBJ2-3; TRBD1 agrees at 9 bases. Germline V gene data show CDR1 as SQVTM and CDR2 as ANQGSEA. The CDR3 contains 13 residues. Trimming cost V 6 bases and J 5 bases; bases outside gene matches: 6. CDR3: CSVHPTGGDTQYF. The CDR3 DNA is TGCAGCGTCCACCCGACAGGGGGAGATACGCAGTATTTT.

The chain has TRBV4-3 and TRBJ1-6, with a weak D call TRBD1 (5 bases). The CDR3 is made up of 16 amino acids. CDR1 and CDR2 from the germline V gene are LGHNA and YSLEER. The V gene lost 5 bases and the J gene lost 5 bases, with 16 bases spanning the gap. The chain's CDR3 is CASSFHRGQDNSPLHF. The CDR3 nucleotides read TGCGCCAGCAGCTTTCACCGGGGCCAGGATAATTCACCCCTCCACTTT.

J is TRBJ2-1 and V is TRBV20-1; the D is unclear. CDR1 DFQATT and CDR2 SNEGSKA come from the germline V gene (reference sequence). The V end was cut by 1 base, the J end by 12 bases, with 16 bases between. The CDR3 covers 13 residues. The CDR3 sequence: CSARVHTRVGQFF. CDR3 DNA sequence: TGCAGTGCTAGAGTCCATACCCGAGTCGGGCAGTTCTTC.

This clonotype came up a few times. The V gene is TRBV7-7, the J gene TRBJ2-1; 8 nucleotides match TRBD1. The germline gives CDR1 SSHAT, CDR2 FNYEAQ (reference sequence). This CDR3 contains 15 residues. J was trimmed by 6 bases and V by 5 bases; bases with no gene match: 9. The CDR3 DNA follows: TGTGCCAGCAGCGCCGGACAGGGTCTAGGCAATGAGCAGTTCTTC. Translating it yields CASSAGQGLGNEQFF.

This clonotype was seen only a few times. V usage is TRBV20-1 and J usage is TRBJ2-3, with D possibly being TRBD2 (5 bases). CDR1 and CDR2 from the germline V gene are DFQATT and SNEGSKA (reference sequence). The CDR3 spans 13 residues. V shed 3 bases and J shed 6 bases, with 13 bases lying between them. CDR3: CSARNGVGDTQYF. The CDR3 DNA is TGCAGTGCTAGGAACGGGGTCGGGGATACGCAGTATTTT.

V gene TRBV3-1 combines with J gene TRBJ2-7; 10 bases line up with TRBD2. V lost 0 bases to trimming and J lost 3 bases; unmatched junction nucleotides: 8. Germline CDR1 and CDR2: LGHDT and YNNKEL (reference sequence). This CDR3 has 17 residues. The CDR3 nucleotides are TGTGCCAGCAGCCAAGATGGGTCTCCTAGCGGGGGCTACGAGCAGTACTTC. Its protein product is CASSQDGSPSGGYEQYF.

The chain's CDR3 is CASSSSGRAMGETQYF. DNA for the CDR3: TGCGCCAGCAGCTCTAGCGGGAGGGCCATGGGAGAGACCCAGTACTTC. The V and J genes are TRBV5-1 and TRBJ2-5; 12 bases are a match to TRBD2. CDR1 and CDR2 from the germline V gene are SGHRS and YFSETQ. V lost 3 bases to trimming and J lost 4 bases; unmatched junction nucleotides: 7. This CDR3 is 16 amino acids long.

J is TRBJ2-1 and V is TRBV20-1; 10 nucleotides agree with TRBD2. The length of the CDR3 is 16 residues. Germline trimming cut 0 bases from V and 5 bases from J; bases unmatched to any gene: 7. Germline V gene lookup returns CDR1 DFQATT and CDR2 SNEGSKA (reference sequence). DNA of the CDR3: TGCAGTGCTAGAGAACCCGGGACTAGCGTAGACAATGAGCAGTTCTTC. Encoded protein: CSAREPGTSVDNEQFF.

V usage is TRBV29-1 and J usage is TRBJ1-1; TRBD1 is a possible D gene (5 bases). Trimming cost V 2 bases and J 3 bases, with 16 bases left between them. Germline CDR1 and CDR2: SQVTM and ANQGSEA. This CDR3 contains 15 residues. The CDR3 DNA reads TGCAGCGTTGAATGGCCCGGGGGTGGGGACACTGAAGCTTTCTTT. As protein: CSVEWPGGGDTEAFF.

This clonotype was counted between two and nine times. The chain recombines TRBV10-1 with TRBJ2-5, with D possibly matching TRBD2 (6 bases). The CDR3 is 14 residues long. CDR1 and CDR2 from the germline V gene are WNHNN and SYGVQD (reference sequence). V dropped 1 base and J dropped 3 bases, with 9 bases sitting between them. The CDR3 DNA is TGCGCCAGCAGTGAGTACGGCGGGGAAGAGACCCAGTACTTC. It encodes CASSEYGGEETQYF.

This clonotype was recorded a few times. The chain joins TRBV11-2 to TRBJ2-1; the match to TRBD2 covers 7 bases. Losses at the gene ends were 0 bases for V and 8 bases for J; bases not matched to a gene: 13. The germline V gene has CDR1 SGHAT and CDR2 FQNNGV. The CDR3 is 17 residues long. The CDR3 sequence is CASSLELFRGSLDEQFF. The CDR3 coding sequence is TGTGCCAGCAGCTTAGAACTGTTTCGCGGGAGTCTAGATGAGCAGTTCTTC. Complete variable domain (other parts from reference TRBV11-2 and TRBJ2-1): EAGVAQSPRYKIIEKRQSVAFWCNPISGHATLYWYQQILGQGPKLLIQFQNNGVVDDSQLPKDRFSAERLKGVDSTLKIQPAKLEDSAVYLCASSLELFRGSLDEQFFGPGTRLTVL.